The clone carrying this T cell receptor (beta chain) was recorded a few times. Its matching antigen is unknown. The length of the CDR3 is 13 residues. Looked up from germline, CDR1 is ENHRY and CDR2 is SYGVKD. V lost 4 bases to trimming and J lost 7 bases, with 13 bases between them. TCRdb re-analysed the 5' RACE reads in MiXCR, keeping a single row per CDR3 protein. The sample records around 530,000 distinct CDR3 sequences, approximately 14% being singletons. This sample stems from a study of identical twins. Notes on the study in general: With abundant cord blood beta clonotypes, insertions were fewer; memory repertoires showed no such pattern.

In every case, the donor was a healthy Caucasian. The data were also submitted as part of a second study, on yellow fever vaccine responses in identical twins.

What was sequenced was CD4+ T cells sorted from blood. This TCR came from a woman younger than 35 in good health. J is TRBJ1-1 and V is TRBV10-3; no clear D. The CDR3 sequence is CAISGASGHEAFF. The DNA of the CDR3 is TGTGCCATCAGTGGGGCCTCTGGTCATGAAGCTTTCTTT.